The entry below gives a single T cell receptor beta chain sequence along with its context. What it binds is not known. Sample time point: after preoperative PTX-NDP chemotherapy. Patients received paclitaxel-nedaplatin as preoperative chemotherapy before surgery. The sample belongs to a study of esophageal squamous cell carcinoma under preoperative chemotherapy. Study results and limitations: Clonal contraction, more than amplification, hit abundant clones after paclitaxel-nedaplatin.

TCRdb called the PCR reads again in MiXCR, with one record for every CDR3 protein. This sample has about 32,000 distinct CDR3 sequences, with 52% found just once. This CDR3 is built from 15 residues. With V trimmed by 3 bases and J by 6 bases, 3 bases remained unmatched. The V gene's germline CDR1 is SGHRS and CDR2 YFSETQ. This sequence was found in a human donor with esophageal squamous cell carcinoma. The donor label of this sample is uncertain. The V and J genes are TRBV5-1 and TRBJ2-1; 13 bases agree with TRBD2. This sample was obtained from a patient given preoperative chemotherapy. The CDR3 nucleotides are TGCGCCAGCAGCTCGGGACTAGCGGGGAGCAATGAGCAGTTCTTC. This sequence encodes CASSSGLAGSNEQFF.